This T cell receptor (beta chain) derives from a study of blood T cell repertoires in COVID-19. Looking at the study overall: Some COVID-19 samples were acute and others convalescent; all came from the United States, Italy and Spain.

By sample share, this clone is medium-sized. Per the authors' pipeline: It was from reference gene primer amplification that nucleated cell counts were estimated. Profiled with immunoSEQ multiplex PCR; TCRdb holds only in-frame clones, not every one. V and J calls and clone size are as listed in that table; D and trimming were resolved from the DNA. The sample shows approximately 210,000 clones, just under 85% of them seen only once. V was clipped by 6 bases and J by 1 base, with 9 bases between them. Germline CDR1 MNHEY, CDR2 SVGAGI. The CDR3 is 13 amino acids. Input material: peripheral blood. V usage is TRBV6-5 and J usage is TRBJ1-1, with D unclear. This receptor was identified in a woman aged 50 to 60 with active or convalescent COVID-19. Written as DNA, the CDR3 is TGTGCCAGCAGGGTGGCAGGGAACACTGAAGCTTTCTTT. It specifies CASRVAGNTEAFF.